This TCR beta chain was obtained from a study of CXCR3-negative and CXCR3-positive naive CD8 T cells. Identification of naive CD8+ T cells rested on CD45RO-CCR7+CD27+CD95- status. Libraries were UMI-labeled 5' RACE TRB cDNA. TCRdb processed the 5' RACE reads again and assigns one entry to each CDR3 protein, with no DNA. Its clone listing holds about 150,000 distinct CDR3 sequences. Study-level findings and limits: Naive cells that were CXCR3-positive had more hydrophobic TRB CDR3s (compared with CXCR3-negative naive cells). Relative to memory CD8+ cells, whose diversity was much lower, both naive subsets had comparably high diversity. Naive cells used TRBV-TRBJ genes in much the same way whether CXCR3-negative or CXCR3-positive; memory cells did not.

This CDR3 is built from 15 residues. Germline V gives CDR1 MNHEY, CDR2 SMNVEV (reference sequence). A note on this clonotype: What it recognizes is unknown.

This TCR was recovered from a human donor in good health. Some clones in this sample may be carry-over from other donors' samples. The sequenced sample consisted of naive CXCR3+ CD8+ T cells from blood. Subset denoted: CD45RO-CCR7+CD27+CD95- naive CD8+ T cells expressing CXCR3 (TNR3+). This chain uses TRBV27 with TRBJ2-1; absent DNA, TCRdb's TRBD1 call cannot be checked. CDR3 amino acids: CASSSLLQGPNEQFF.